The 2 T cell receptor beta chains listed next were all sequenced from one sample in a study of T cell responses to AZD1222 COVID-19 vaccine (dated by TCRdb to the early 2020s). According to the study, the label for this sample's time point signals: about 28 days (+/-7) after the second vaccine dose. The library came from the immunoSEQ multiplex PCR assay. TCRdb limited this immuneACCESS table to in-frame rearrangements with V and J called. A share of clones is missing; checked studies link under half to unresolved V genes, and the rest is unexplained. For this sample there are some 150,000 clones; 90% appear just once. The ten largest make up 1.5% of the sample. The specimen comprised peripheral blood, sampled 28 days after the second AZD1222 dose. These receptors were taken from an adult who received the AZD1222 COVID-19 vaccine.

V is TRBV12-3 or TRBV12-4 and J is TRBJ1-5; D call uncertain. V was trimmed by 6 bases and J by 11 bases, leaving 17 bases between them. The CDR3 has 13 residues. The CDR3 loop reads CASSHTRGSSQHF. CDR3 bases: TGTGCCAGCAGCCACACAAGAGGAAGTTCCCAGCATTTT.

The genes are TRBV7-9 and TRBJ1-3; D ambiguous. There are 12 residues in the CDR3. Germline V gives CDR1 SEHNR, CDR2 FQNEAQ (reference sequence). Trimming pared 1 base from V and 5 bases from J, leaving 3 bases between. The CDR3 is CASSLERNTIYF. In DNA form, the CDR3 reads TGTGCCAGCAGCTTAGAGCGAAACACCATATATTTT.